The rows below give T cell receptor beta chains drawn from one sample of a study of cytomegalovirus exposure and HLA in healthy donors. Profiled with immunoSEQ multiplex PCR; TCRdb holds only in-frame clones, not every one. The table records 150,000 to 200,000 clones, around 81% of them present only once. The material sequenced was PBMCs. These receptors all come from a woman aged 30 to 39 in good health and CMV-seronegative. The CDR3 runs from the conserved cysteine through the conserved F or W. The D gene is left open where the match is weak.

V gene	J gene	D gene	CDR3 DNA	CDR3 protein
TRBV18	TRBJ1-6	TRBD1	TGTGCCAGCTCACCGGGACAGCGGTATAATTCACCCCTCCACTTT	CASSPGQRYNSPLHF
TRBV14	TRBJ1-1	TRBD1	TGTGCCAGCAGCCAAGACGGAATGACAGGGTTTGAAGCTTTCTTT	CASSQDGMTGFEAFF
TRBV10-3	TRBJ2-7	TRBD1	TGTGCCATCAGGAACCAGGGGGACCACGAGCAGTACTTC	CAIRNQGDHEQYF
TRBV9	TRBJ2-7	TRBD2	TGTGCCAGCAGCACCCGACTAGCGGGAGGGGTCTACGAGCAGTACTTC	CASSTRLAGGVYEQYF
TRBV29-1	TRBJ2-3	.	TGCAGCGTGGGGCGGAGGGCCACGCAGTATTTT	CSVGRRATQYF
TRBV7-9	TRBJ2-7	.	TGTGCCAGCAGCTTATCGTCCTACGAGCAGTACTTC	CASSLSSYEQYF
TRBV6-5	TRBJ1-2	.	TGTGCCAGCAGTTCCCGAGGGGGCTACACCTTC	CASSSRGGYTF
TRBV7-2	TRBJ1-1	.	TGTGCCAGCAGCTTAGTAGGGGTACGGACTGAAGCTTTCTTT	CASSLVGVRTEAFF
TRBV7-3	TRBJ2-5	TRBD2	TGTGCCAGCAGCCAATTAGCGGGAGGGAGAGAGACCCAGTACTTC	CASSQLAGGRETQYF
TRBV25-1	TRBJ2-2	.	TGTGCCAGCAGAGCAGACAGGTCGAACACCGGGGAGCTGTTTTTT	CASRADRSNTGELFF
TRBV5-6	TRBJ2-4	.	TGTGCCAGCAGCTACGCCGGGACTGTAAACATTCAGTACTTC	CASSYAGTVNIQYF